Below are 27 T cell receptor beta chains sequenced from a single sample in a study of cytomegalovirus exposure and HLA in healthy donors. The PCR ran on 60 Vbeta and 13 Jbeta primers. Here immunoSEQ multiplex PCR was the method, and the copy in TCRdb shows in-frame clones only, minus some. This sample has about 110,000 clones, with approximately 79% found just once. Sequenced: PBMCs. These receptors originate from a man aged 30-40 years in good health and CMV-seropositive.

This clone was seen a handful of times. The J gene is TRBJ1-1, the V gene TRBV5-6; 9 bases agree with TRBD1. The CDR3 has 17 amino acids. V trimming: 4 bases; J trimming: 0 bases; junction bases outside the gene matches: 10. Germline V gene data show CDR1 as SGHDT and CDR2 as YYEEEE. CDR3 bases: TGTGCCAGCAGCCGAGGGTGGGACAGGGTGTTGAACACTGAAGCTTTCTTT. It yields the protein CASSRGWDRVLNTEAFF.

The chain recombines TRBV19 with TRBJ1-2; D possibly corresponds to TRBD1 (5 bases). Trimming removed 5 bases at V and 4 bases at J, with 11 bases between. CDR1 is LNHDA and CDR2 is SQIVND in the germline V gene (reference sequence). CDR3 length equals 13 residues. CDR3 amino acids: CASSLDTRYGYTF. The CDR3 nucleotides read TGTGCCAGTAGTTTGGACACCCGCTATGGCTACACCTTC.

This sequence joins TRBV5-1 and TRBJ2-1, with D perhaps matching TRBD1 (5 bases). Germline V gene data show CDR1 as SGHRS and CDR2 as YFSETQ. CDR3 length: 17 amino acids. The V end lost 3 bases, the J end lost 0 bases, and 16 bases lay between the germline ends. CDR3 coding DNA: TGCGCCAGCAGCTCACAACCCTGGGGCTACTCCTACAATGAGCAGTTCTTC. Its translation: CASSSQPWGYSYNEQFF.

Concerning this clone itself: One junction end does not reproduce the germline sequence, and a read error may be involved. V usage is TRBV7-7 and J usage is TRBJ2-1; 8 nucleotides match TRBD2. Germline loops: CDR1 SSHAT, CDR2 FNYEAQ (reference sequence). CDR3 length equals 17 residues. In DNA form, the CDR3 reads TGTGCTAGCAGCTCAAGGGGTCCGGGGGGGCCCCTTAATGAGCAGTTCTTC. Translating gives CASSSRGPGGPLNEQFF.

The gene calls are TRBV4-3 and TRBJ2-1, with 12 bases matching TRBD2. The CDR3 contains 17 residues. V shed 4 bases, J shed 4 bases, and the junction held 8 bases outside the gene matches. Germline CDR1 and CDR2: LGHNA and YSLEER. CDR3 residues: CASSPPPGTSGYNEQFF. CDR3 in DNA: TGCGCCAGCAGCCCCCCCCCAGGGACTAGCGGGTACAATGAGCAGTTCTTC.

This clone was counted between two and nine times. This sequence joins TRBV19 and TRBJ1-6; TRBD1 matches at 7 bases. J was trimmed by 10 bases and V by 4 bases; bases with no gene match: 10. Germline V gene lookup returns CDR1 LNHDA and CDR2 SQIVND (reference sequence). CDR3 length equals 15 residues. CDR3 region: CASSRAGTDKSPLHF. The CDR3 coding sequence is TGTGCCAGTAGTAGAGCCGGGACAGACAAATCACCCCTCCACTTT.

The chain's CDR3 is CASSTPGWVAGRSSYEQYF. In DNA, the CDR3 is TGTGCCAGCAGCACTCCAGGGTGGGTAGCGGGGCGTAGCTCCTACGAGCAGTACTTC. This chain connects TRBV7-2 to TRBJ2-7; 8 bases fit TRBD2. The CDR3 has 19 amino acids. With 5 bases clipped from V and 0 bases from J, the junction kept 18 bases outside the gene matches. Germline V lookup: CDR1 SGHTA, CDR2 FQGNSA.

The gene calls are TRBV7-2 and TRBJ2-3; 9 bases are a match to TRBD2. The J segment lost 8 bases and the V segment lost 1 base, leaving 7 bases of the junction unmatched. The CDR3 extends over 15 amino acids. CDR1 SGHTA and CDR2 FQGNSA come from the germline V gene. In DNA, the CDR3 is TGTGCCAGCAGCTTAGGAGGCGGGGGGGGACGTACGCAGTATTTT. It encodes CASSLGGGGGRTQYF.

In regard to this clone: One junction end disagrees with the germline gene, perhaps due to a read error. J is TRBJ2-7 and V is TRBV7-9; weak D call: TRBD2 (6 bases). Germline V gene data show CDR1 as SEHNR and CDR2 as FQNEAQ (reference sequence). The CDR3 covers 13 residues. CDR3 amino acids: CSSSLLSGDEQYF. CDR3 in DNA: TGTTCCAGCAGCTTATTGTCGGGAGACGAGCAGTACTTC.

This rearrangement joins TRBV23-1 to TRBJ2-3; a weak D match, TRBD2 (7 bases). TRBV23-1 belongs to the ORF category, with a function that is uncertain. The V and J ends lost 3 bases and 2 bases respectively, with 12 bases between them. This CDR3 is built from 15 residues. In nucleotides, the CDR3 is TGCGCCAGCAGTCAGGGGGCGGGGGCCACAGATACGCAGTATTTT. This translates into CASSQGAGATDTQYF.

This clone was seen once. The CDR3 protein is CASSSSLNADTQYF. In nucleotides, the CDR3 is TGTGCCAGCAGCTCTTCACTTAACGCAGATACGCAGTATTTT. This chain connects TRBV7-6 to TRBJ2-3; no reliable D call. CDR3 size: 14 residues. Trimming cost V 4 bases and J 4 bases, with 12 bases left between them. Germline V CDR1 and CDR2: SGHVS, FNYEAQ.

A single count supports this clone. This sequence joins TRBV19 and TRBJ2-1, with TRBD2 as a possible D gene (5 bases). V was shortened by 3 bases and J by 3 bases, with 15 bases between the two germline ends. Germline CDR1 LNHDA, CDR2 SQIVND (reference sequence). The CDR3 totals 16 residues. This CDR3 is CASSMASGLYYNEQFF. The CDR3 DNA follows: TGTGCCAGTAGTATGGCATCCGGACTCTACTACAATGAGCAGTTCTTC.

V gene TRBV2 combines with J gene TRBJ2-2, with D unresolved. Trimming pared 6 bases from V and 7 bases from J, leaving 6 bases between. This CDR3 comprises 11 residues. Looked up from germline, CDR1 is SNHLY and CDR2 is FYNNEI. CDR3 in amino acids: CASSLFGELFF. CDR3 bases: TGTGCCAGCAGCCTTTTCGGGGAGCTGTTTTTT.

J is TRBJ2-1 and V is TRBV4-2; 10 bases map to TRBD2. The CDR3 runs 13 residues. The germline V gene has CDR1 LGHNA and CDR2 YNFKEQ. The ends lost 0 bases at V and 16 bases at J; junction bases unmatched: 6. In DNA, the CDR3 is TGTGCCAGCAGCCAAGAACAAGCGGGGGGGGTCTTCTTC. This encodes CASSQEQAGGVFF.

V is TRBV25-1 and J is TRBJ1-2; tentative D call: TRBD1 (5 bases). Germline V lookup: CDR1 MGHDK, CDR2 SYGVNS. The CDR3 runs 11 residues. Trimming removed 6 bases from V and 8 bases from J, with 10 bases in between. The DNA for the CDR3 is TGTGCCAGCAGGCACGGGGGAGGCTACACCTTC. Its translation is CASRHGGGYTF.

The chain uses TRBV7-3 and TRBJ1-2; weak D call: TRBD1 (6 bases). V dropped 5 bases and J dropped 6 bases, with 16 bases sitting between them. The CDR3 is 14 residues long. Germline V gene sequence: CDR1 SGHTA, CDR2 FQGTGA. The CDR3 DNA is TGTGCCAGCAGCCAGCCGACAGGTCGAGATGGCTACACCTTC. It codes for CASSQPTGRDGYTF.

This clone was detected a few times. The J gene is TRBJ1-1, the V gene TRBV7-3; TRBD1 matches at 9 bases. The trim removed 0 bases at V and 3 bases at J, leaving 2 bases unmatched. Per the germline V gene, CDR1 is SGHTA and CDR2 is FQGTGA. The CDR3 totals 15 residues. The CDR3 protein is CASSLTGQGDTEAFF. In DNA form, the CDR3 reads TGTGCCAGCAGCTTAACGGGACAGGGTGACACTGAAGCTTTCTTT. The whole variable domain, remainder taken from reference TRBV7-3 and TRBJ1-1, is GAGVSQTPSNKVTEKGKYVELRCDPISGHTALYWYRQSLGQGPEFLIYFQGTGAADDSGLPNDRFFAVRPEGSVSTLKIQRTERGDSAVYLCASSLTGQGDTEAFFGQGTRLTVV.

The chain recombines TRBV25-1 with TRBJ2-2; no definite D call. Trimming took 4 bases from V and 0 from J, leaving 9 bases between them. Germline V gene lookup returns CDR1 MGHDK and CDR2 SYGVNS. CDR3 length: 15 residues. CDR3 in DNA: TGTGCCAGCAGTGTTTCGTACTCGAACACCGGGGAGCTGTTTTTT. It translates to CASSVSYSNTGELFF.

There are a few counts of this clone. The CDR3 loop reads CASSDRQGPSLNTEAFF. The CDR3 nucleotides are TGTGCCAGCAGTGATAGACAGGGGCCCTCCCTGAACACTGAAGCTTTCTTT. The chain combines TRBV27 with TRBJ1-1; 8 nucleotides line up with TRBD1. In germline, CDR1 is MNHEY, CDR2 SMNVEV (reference sequence). The CDR3 is 17 amino acids. Losses at the gene ends were 5 bases for V and 0 bases for J; bases not matched to a gene: 11.

This clone was recorded only once. A junction boundary mismatches the germline segment, possibly from a read error. The V call is TRBV7-9, the J call TRBJ2-7; D gene ambiguous. The CDR3 length is 12 residues. Germline-derived CDR1 and CDR2 are SEHNR and FQNEAQ (reference sequence). The CDR3 here is CSSSGSGGEQYF. For the CDR3, the DNA is TGTTCCAGCAGTGGATCGGGTGGCGAGCAGTACTTC.

In the case of this clone: The junction does not match germline at one end; this may be a read error. The CDR3 reads CSSSSWRGNYEQYF. CDR3 DNA sequence: TGTTCCAGCAGCTCATGGCGAGGGAACTACGAGCAGTACTTC. This chain links TRBV7-9 with TRBJ2-7; possible D gene TRBD2, 5 bases. Germline CDR1 reads SEHNR; CDR2 reads FQNEAQ (reference sequence). The CDR3 runs to 14 residues.

This chain connects TRBV5-1 to TRBJ2-5, with D uncertain. CDR3 length: 14 residues. The germline V gene has CDR1 SGHRS and CDR2 YFSETQ. Trimming took off 3 bases at V and 5 bases at J, with 14 bases between the two ends. The CDR3 nucleotides are TGCGCCAGCAGCTATAACCAAGCTAGGGAGACCCAGTACTTC. Its translation is CASSYNQARETQYF.

The chain has TRBV10-3 and TRBJ2-7; D may be TRBD2 (6 bases). The length of the CDR3 is 12 residues. The V end lost 7 bases, the J end lost 2 bases, and 9 bases lay between the germline ends. Germline V gives CDR1 ENHRY, CDR2 SYGVKD. As DNA, the CDR3 is TGTGCCATCAAGGGCGGGGCCTACGAGCAGTACTTC. This translates into CAIKGGAYEQYF.

The gene calls are TRBV4-2 and TRBJ1-5; D is uncertain. CDR3 size: 16 residues. Trimming took 4 bases from V and 0 from J, leaving 13 bases between them. Germline assignment: CDR1 LGHNA and CDR2 YNFKEQ. The CDR3 region is CASSRSSGYSNQPQHF. The DNA of the CDR3 is TGTGCCAGCAGCCGGTCTTCGGGGTATAGCAATCAGCCCCAGCATTTT.

The rearrangement links TRBV7-9 to TRBJ1-1; 9 positions agree with TRBD1. Germline CDR1 SEHNR, CDR2 FQNEAQ (reference sequence). J was trimmed by 4 bases and V by 5 bases; bases with no gene match: 5. This CDR3 spans 14 amino acids. CDR3 nucleotide sequence: TGTGCCAGCAGCGGACAGGGGTCGGGCACTGAAGCTTTCTTT. It translates to CASSGQGSGTEAFF.

V is TRBV6-5 and J is TRBJ2-3; 7 bases are a match to TRBD2. The junction had 8 bases not matched to a gene; V was cut back by 6 bases and J by 2 bases. From germline, CDR1 is MNHEY and CDR2 SVGAGI. This CDR3 spans 15 amino acids. The CDR3 sequence is CASSPSGEFTDTQYF. The CDR3 nucleotides are TGTGCCAGCAGCCCAAGCGGGGAGTTCACAGATACGCAGTATTTT.

The chain uses TRBV27 and TRBJ1-4, with TRBD1 matching 7 bases. The CDR3 spans 15 residues. The germline CDR1 and CDR2 sequences are MNHEY and SMNVEV (reference sequence). The V and J ends lost 4 bases and 4 bases, in that order; junction bases with no gene match: 6. The CDR3 protein is CASSSTGAVNEKLFF. CDR3 nucleotides: TGTGCCAGCAGTTCAACAGGGGCTGTTAATGAAAAACTGTTTTTT.